This T cell receptor beta chain was found in a study of T cell repertoires in cytomegalovirus infection. General study points: Ex vivo, HLA-C-restricted CMV-specific TCR beta clonotypes prevailed over the rest of the response. Cumulative frequency of public TCR beta families picked out carriers of CMV plus the relevant HLA.

Only a few counts were recorded for this clonotype. What it binds is unknown. Via MiXCR, TCRdb re-called the reads, giving one row per CDR3 protein. The sample yields fewer than 850,000 distinct CDR3 sequences, just under 30% seen once. The material was cultured CD8+ T cells from PBMCs, obtained from culture after CMV antigen stimulation. This sequence originates from a human donor in good health (CMV status not recorded). Some clones in this sample may be carry-over from other donors' samples.

The CDR3 loop is CASSVGGGKVNEQFF. The DNA of the CDR3 is TGTGCCAGCAGCGTAGGAGGGGGCAAGGTCAATGAGCAGTTCTTC. J is TRBJ2-1 and V is TRBV9, with TRBD1 identical over 7 bases. The CDR3 has 15 residues. Germline values: CDR1 SGDLS, CDR2 YYNGEE. V was clipped by 0 bases and J by 6 bases; unmatched bases: 6.